This T cell receptor beta chain was retrieved from a study of vaccination effects on CD4 cells after COVID-19. In the study overall: Participants were vaccinated with two doses of either the BNT162b2 or mRNA-1273 vaccine. Study outcomes and limitations: In the study, convalescent patients were few, and early post-infection timepoints were absent.

This clone was recorded once. The antigen is unknown. ViraFEST expansion of antigen-specific CD4+ T cells with viral peptide pools preceded sequencing. With about 9 days of culture completed, CD4+ T cells were isolated. Negative nucleocapsid antibody tests before and after vaccination confirmed no previous SARS-CoV-2 infection. For each well, over 1.5 million PBMC were cultured with 10 IU/ml IL-2 and roughly 10 ug/ml peptides. Germline assignment: CDR1 LNHNV and CDR2 YYDKDF (reference sequence). V was pared by 6 bases and J by 9 bases, with 20 bases of the junction left unmatched. The CDR3 is 17 residues long. Assay: immunoSEQ multiplex PCR; the TCRdb copy retains only in-frame clones and omits some. This sample carries 20,000 to 30,000 clones, over 60% of them seen once, and the ten largest clones take about 9.3%.

V and J are TRBV15 and TRBJ2-1; 7 bases map to TRBD2. The sequence came from a human donor who received a COVID-19 vaccine. This sample comprised CD4+ T cells from PBMCs cultured with HCoV-NL63 spike peptides, obtained before COVID-19 vaccination. CDR3 coding DNA: TGTGCCACCAGTAGAAGTCAAGGACTAGTTGGCAGTGGTGAGCAGTTCTTC. Translation gives CATSRSQGLVGSGEQFF.